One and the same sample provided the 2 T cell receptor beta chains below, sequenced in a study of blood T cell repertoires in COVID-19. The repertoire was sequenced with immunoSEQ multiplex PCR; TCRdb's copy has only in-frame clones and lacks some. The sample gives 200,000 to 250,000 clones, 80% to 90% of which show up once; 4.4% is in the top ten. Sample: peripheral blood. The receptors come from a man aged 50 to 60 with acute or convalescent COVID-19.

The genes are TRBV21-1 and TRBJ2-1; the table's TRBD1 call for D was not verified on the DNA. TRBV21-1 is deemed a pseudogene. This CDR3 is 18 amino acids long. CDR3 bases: TGTGCCAGCAGCAAAGCGGTGGAGCCGGGACAGAACTTCAATGAGCAGTTCTTC. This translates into CASSKAVEPGQNFNEQFF.

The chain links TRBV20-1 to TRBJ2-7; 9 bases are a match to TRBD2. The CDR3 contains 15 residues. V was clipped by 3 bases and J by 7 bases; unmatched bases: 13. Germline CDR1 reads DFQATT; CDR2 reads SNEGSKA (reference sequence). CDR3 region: CSASSLAGGPGEQYF. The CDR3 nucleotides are TGCAGTGCTAGTAGCCTCGCGGGGGGGCCGGGGGAGCAGTACTTC.